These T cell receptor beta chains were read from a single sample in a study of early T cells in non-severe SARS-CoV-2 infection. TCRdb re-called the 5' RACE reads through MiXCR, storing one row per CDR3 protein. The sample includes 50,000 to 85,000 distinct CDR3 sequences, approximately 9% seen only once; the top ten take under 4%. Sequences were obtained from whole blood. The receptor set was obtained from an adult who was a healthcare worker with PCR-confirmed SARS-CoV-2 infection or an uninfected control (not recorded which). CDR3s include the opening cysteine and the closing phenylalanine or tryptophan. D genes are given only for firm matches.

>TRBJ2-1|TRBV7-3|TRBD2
CASSKGLAGDEQFF
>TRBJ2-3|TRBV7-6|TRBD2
CASSLSGSSTDTQYF
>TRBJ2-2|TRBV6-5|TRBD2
CASSYGRSGGTGELFF
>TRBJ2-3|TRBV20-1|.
CSAKTPGALGTDTQYF
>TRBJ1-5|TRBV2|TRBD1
CASSGQGAYSNQPQHF
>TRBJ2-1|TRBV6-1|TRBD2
CASSESAGGPDEQFF
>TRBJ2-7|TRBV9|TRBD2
CASSVGPQTSGNTYEQYF
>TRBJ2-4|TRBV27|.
CASRPYPGGGDAKNIQYF
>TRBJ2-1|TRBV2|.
CASTLVSEVSFF
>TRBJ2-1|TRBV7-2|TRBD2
CASSLVAGAGNEQFF
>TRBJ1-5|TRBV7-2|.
CASSLLRGHQPQHF
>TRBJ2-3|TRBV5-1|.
CASSPLTTDTQYF
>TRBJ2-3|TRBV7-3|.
CASSLSGSTDTQYF
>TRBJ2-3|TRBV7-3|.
CASSLVGWTDTQYF
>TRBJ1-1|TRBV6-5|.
CASKTGLLTEAFF
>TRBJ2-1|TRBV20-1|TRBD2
CSAPLAGDINEQFF
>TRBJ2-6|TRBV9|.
CASSPRPLSGANVLTF
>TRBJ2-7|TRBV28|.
CASQTLYEQYF
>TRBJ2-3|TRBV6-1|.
CASMSGQNTDTQYF
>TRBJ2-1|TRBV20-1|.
CSARTSPYNEQFF
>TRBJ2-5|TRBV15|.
CATSRQGQETQYF
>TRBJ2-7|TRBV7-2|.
CASSLGYSYEQYF
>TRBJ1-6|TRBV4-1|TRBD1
CASSQADRGDSPLHF
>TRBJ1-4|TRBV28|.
CASSAGTGDEKLFF
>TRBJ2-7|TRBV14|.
CASSQDLAGEQYF
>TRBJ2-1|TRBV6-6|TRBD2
CASSSLAGDSSYNEQFF
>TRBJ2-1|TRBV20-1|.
CSAEAVEGDSYNEQFF
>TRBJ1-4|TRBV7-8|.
CASSYQGRSEKLFF
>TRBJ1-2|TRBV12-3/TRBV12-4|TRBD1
CASSYRQGPYGGYTF
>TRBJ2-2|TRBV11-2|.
CASSQGRSGELFF
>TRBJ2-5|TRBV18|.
CASSPLGRNQETQYF
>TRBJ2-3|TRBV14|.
CASSLQGNTQYF
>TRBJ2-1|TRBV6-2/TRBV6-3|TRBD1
CASSYGTGVRDEQFF
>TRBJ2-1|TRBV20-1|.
CSARTVLQFF
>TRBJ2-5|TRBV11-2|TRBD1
CASSLRGQGAGETQYF
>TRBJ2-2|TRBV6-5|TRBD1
CASSQQGMSGELFF
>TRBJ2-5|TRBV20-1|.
CSGQSQETQYF
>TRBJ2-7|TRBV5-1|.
CASSLSVQLPYEQYF
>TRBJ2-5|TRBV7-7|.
CASSLGGRTVKETQYF
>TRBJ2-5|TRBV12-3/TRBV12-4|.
CASSLGLWQETQYF
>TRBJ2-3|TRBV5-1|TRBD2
CASSWSGSDPDTQYF
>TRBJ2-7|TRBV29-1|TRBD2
CSVVSSGLFYEQYF
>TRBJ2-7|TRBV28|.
CASSLTRGQYF
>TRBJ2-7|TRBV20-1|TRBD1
CSARDPGTGIYEQYF
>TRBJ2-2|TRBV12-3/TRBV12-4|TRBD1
CASSHTGGGTGELFF
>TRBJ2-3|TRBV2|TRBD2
CASRGLGTTSGITDTQYF
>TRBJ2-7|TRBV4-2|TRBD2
CASSQETSGGLYEQYF
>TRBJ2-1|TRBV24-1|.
CATSDAGTPLGNEQFF
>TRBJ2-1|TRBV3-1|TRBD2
CASSRGLALGNEQFF
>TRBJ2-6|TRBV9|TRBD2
CASSVSGSNSGANVLTF
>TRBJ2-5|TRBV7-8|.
CASSTDRQETQYF
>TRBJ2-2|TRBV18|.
CASSPRSGGTTGELFF
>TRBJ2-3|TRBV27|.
CASSLREGQSTDTQYF